In this sample, the clone carrying this TCR beta chain turned up many times. The antigen remains undetermined. V dropped 3 bases and J dropped 0 bases, with 6 bases sitting between them. CDR1 is SGHAT, CDR2 FQNNGV, per germline. The CDR3 runs to 14 residues. TCRdb called the 5' RACE reads again in MiXCR, with one record for every CDR3 protein. Of just under 65,000 distinct CDR3 sequences in the sample, less than 25% were seen once. Study results and caveats: The TCR gene usage of tumor memory CD4+ T cells clustered together with blood and lymph node memory CD4+ cells and with lymph node naive CD4+ cells. Tumor-infiltrating Treg TCR alpha and beta sequences overlapped most with tumor naive CD4+ T cells, then blood naive.

J is TRBJ1-3 and V is TRBV11-2; D remains ambiguous. What was sequenced was memory CD4+ T cells sorted from a lymph node. The subset here: memory CD4+ T cells, CD4+CD45RO+CD25-. The TCR comes from a female donor with breast cancer. CDR3 bases: TGTGCCAGCAGCTTGGCCAACTCTGGAAACACCATATATTTT. It yields the protein CASSLANSGNTIYF. Based on the CDR3 plus reference TRBV11-2 and TRBJ1-3, the full variable domain is EAGVAQSPRYKIIEKRQSVAFWCNPISGHATLYWYQQILGQGPKLLIQFQNNGVVDDSQLPKDRFSAERLKGVDSTLKIQPAKLEDSAVYLCASSLANSGNTIYFGEGSWLTVV.